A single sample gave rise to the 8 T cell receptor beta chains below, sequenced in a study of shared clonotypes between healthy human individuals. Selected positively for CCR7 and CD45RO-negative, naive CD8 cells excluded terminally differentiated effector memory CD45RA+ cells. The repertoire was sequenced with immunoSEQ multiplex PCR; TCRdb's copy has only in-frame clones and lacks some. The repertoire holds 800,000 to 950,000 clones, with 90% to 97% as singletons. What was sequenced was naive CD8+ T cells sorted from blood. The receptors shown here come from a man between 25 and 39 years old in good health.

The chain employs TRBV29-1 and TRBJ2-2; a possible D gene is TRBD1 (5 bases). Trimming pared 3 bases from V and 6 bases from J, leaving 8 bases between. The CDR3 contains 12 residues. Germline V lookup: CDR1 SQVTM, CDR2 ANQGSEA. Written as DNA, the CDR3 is TGCAGCGTTGATGTGGGGCCCGGGGAGCTGTTTTTT. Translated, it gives CSVDVGPGELFF.

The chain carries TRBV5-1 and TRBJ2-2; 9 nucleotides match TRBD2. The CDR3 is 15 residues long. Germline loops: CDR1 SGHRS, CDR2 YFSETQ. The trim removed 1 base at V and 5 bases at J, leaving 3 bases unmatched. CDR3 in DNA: TGCGCCAGCAGCTTGTCACTAGCGGGTACCGGGGAGCTGTTTTTT. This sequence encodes CASSLSLAGTGELFF. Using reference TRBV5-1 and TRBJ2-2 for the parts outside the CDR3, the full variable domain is KAGVTQTPRYLIKTRGQQVTLSCSPISGHRSVSWYQQTPGQGLQFLFEYFSETQRNKGNFPGRFSGRQFSNSRSEMNVSTLELGDSALYLCASSLSLAGTGELFFGEGSRLTVL.

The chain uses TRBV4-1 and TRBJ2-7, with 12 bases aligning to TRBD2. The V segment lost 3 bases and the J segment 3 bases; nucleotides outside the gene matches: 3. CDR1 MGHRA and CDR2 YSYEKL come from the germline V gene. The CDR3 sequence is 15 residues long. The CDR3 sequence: CASSHGLAGNYEQYF. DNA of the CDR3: TGCGCCAGCAGCCACGGACTAGCGGGGAACTACGAGCAGTACTTC.

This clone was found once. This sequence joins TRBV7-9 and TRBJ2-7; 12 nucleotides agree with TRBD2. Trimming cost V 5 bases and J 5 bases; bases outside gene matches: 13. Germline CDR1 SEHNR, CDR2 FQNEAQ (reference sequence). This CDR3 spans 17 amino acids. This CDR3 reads CASSRTLTSGRRDEQYF. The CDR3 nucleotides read TGTGCCAGCAGCCGCACACTGACTAGCGGGAGACGCGACGAGCAGTACTTC.

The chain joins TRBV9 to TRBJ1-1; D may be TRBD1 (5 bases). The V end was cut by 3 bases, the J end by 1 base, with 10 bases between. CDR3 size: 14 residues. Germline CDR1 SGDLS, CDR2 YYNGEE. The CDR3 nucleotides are TGTGCCAGCAGCGCCGAGGGGCGGAACACTGAAGCTTTCTTT. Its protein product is CASSAEGRNTEAFF.

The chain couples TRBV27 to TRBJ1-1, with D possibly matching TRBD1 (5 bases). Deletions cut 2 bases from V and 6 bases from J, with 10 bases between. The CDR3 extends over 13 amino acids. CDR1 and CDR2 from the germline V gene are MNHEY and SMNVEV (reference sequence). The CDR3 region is CASSLGARAEAFF. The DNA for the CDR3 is TGTGCCAGCAGTTTAGGGGCACGGGCTGAAGCTTTCTTT.

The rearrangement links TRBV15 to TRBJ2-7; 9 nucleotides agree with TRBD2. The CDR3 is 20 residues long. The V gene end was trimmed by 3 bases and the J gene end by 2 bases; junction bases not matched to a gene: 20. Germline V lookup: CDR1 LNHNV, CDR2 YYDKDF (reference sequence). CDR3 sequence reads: CATSRRGGLEGAILAYEQYF. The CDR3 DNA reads TGTGCCACCAGCAGGCGGGGGGGGCTAGAAGGCGCAATCCTCGCCTACGAGCAGTACTTC.

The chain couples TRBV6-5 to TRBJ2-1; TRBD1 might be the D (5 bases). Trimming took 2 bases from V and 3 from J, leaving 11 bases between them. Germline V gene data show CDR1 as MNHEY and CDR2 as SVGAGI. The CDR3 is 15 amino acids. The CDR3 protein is CASSYGIQGYNEQFF. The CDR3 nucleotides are TGTGCCAGCAGTTACGGAATCCAGGGCTACAATGAGCAGTTCTTC.